Described below is a single T cell receptor (beta chain) sequence and its context. Its antigen is unidentified. The sample comes from a study of cytomegalovirus exposure and HLA in healthy donors. For the study at large: An early release of data contained 75 million to 90 million unique TCRs, which came from HLA-typed donors.

General study points: A later analysis reportedly found fewer N-insertions in an Asian-associated ancestry cluster than the roughly 680-donor mean. Most of the TCR beta V segments (in an earlier analysis) were productive either about 87% or about 30% of the time.

This CDR3 has 14 residues. Trimming removed 0 bases from V and 6 bases from J, with 11 bases in between. Per germline, CDR1 SGHVS and CDR2 FNYEAQ. Vbeta (60) and Jbeta (13) primers were used in the PCR. Assay used: immunoSEQ multiplex PCR; TCRdb lists only in-frame clones, some missing. Altogether approximately 85,000 clones are present, under 90% being singletons, with the ten largest covering about 30%. Sequenced sample: PBMCs. The clonotype comes from a middle-aged man in good health and CMV-seropositive. V gene TRBV7-6 combines with J gene TRBJ1-1; D gene ambiguous. Here the CDR3 reads CASSLASRESEAFF. For the CDR3, the DNA is TGTGCCAGCAGCTTAGCGTCGAGGGAGTCTGAAGCTTTCTTT.